This T cell receptor (beta chain) was captured by sequencing in a study of cytomegalovirus exposure and HLA in healthy donors (dated by TCRdb to 2016 to 2017). A note on the overall study: An earlier analysis of approximately 550 of the donors reported 250 to 350 Gb of sequence data and approximately 110 million unique TCR beta sequences from 150 million to 200 million T cells. About 300 gigabases of sequencing data and approximately 85 million unique TCR sequences were included in an early release covering about 600 HLA-typed donors. Of the roughly 400 genotyped donors, approximately 83% fell in the genetic ancestry cluster associated with self-reported Caucasian donors. The study was designed to test whether signatures of past pathogen exposure could be identified by cataloging public T cell receptors. The T cell repertoires of around 730 subjects were profiled by immunosequencing and related to cytomegalovirus serostatus. Besides the first cohort of 666 subjects, a separate validation cohort made up of over 95 different subjects was used. To predict cytomegalovirus infection status, the study brought together high-throughput TCR immunosequencing, statistical association of individual TCRs with disease status, and machine learning. A later analysis re-examined previously published TCR beta repertoires from just over 650 donors and added high-resolution HLA genotyping to investigate patterns of TCR occurrence. The later analysis used no new phenotypic data to find candidate immune exposures, relying instead on TCR beta sequences and their occurrence across donors. An earlier analysis of several hundred of the donors applied high-throughput TCR beta sequencing to assess whether each TCR beta V gene segment acted as functional or pseudogenic. Alongside the repertoire data, information on donor age, sex, ethnicity and CMV serostatus was compiled. Genome-wide SNP genotypes for about three fifths of the roughly 670 donors were used in a later genetic analysis, which treated that subset as a discovery cohort. Every discovery cohort repertoire had been produced on one sequencing platform. Both class I and class II loci were covered by HLA typing, at four-digit resolution. The number of donors typed differed by locus, with roughly 629-640 for A, B, C, DRB1 and DQB1, around 520 for DQA1, 600 to 610 for DPA1, and 472 for DPB1. Roughly five DR-DQ haplotypes were treated as single units for association and clustering because of strong linkage in the cohort. Among some 410 genotyped donors of the cohort, an average of approximately 230,000 unique TCR beta nucleotide sequences were sequenced per donor, 15% to 20% of them non-productive.

The library was produced with the immunoSEQ multiplex PCR assay. For the multiplex PCR, a mixture combining 60 forward primers for TCR Vbeta segments and 13 reverse primers for TCR Jbeta segments was used. A multiplex PCR assay on genomic DNA amplified the CDR3 region of rearranged TCR beta genes. The Illumina HiSeq System was used to sequence the amplified TCR beta libraries as 87-base-pair reads. The paper's data handling went like this. In a later analysis, roughly 80 million unique TCR beta chains were counted across the approximately 670 repertoires, and approximately 11 million of these chains were shared by at least two donors. Raw reads were error-corrected and collapsed into unique sequences with a nearest-neighbor algorithm that merged closely related sequences to remove PCR and sequencing errors. V, D and J gene segments were assigned by aligning CDR3 sequences to IMGT reference sequences. For a sequence to be retained, at least a six-nucleotide match to both a V gene segment and a J gene segment was required. A rearrangement was called productive if the CDR3 had no stop codons and remained in frame with V and J, and every other rearrangement was called non-productive. Following IMGT convention, CDR3 was defined as the stretch from the second conserved V-encoded cysteine up to the conserved J-encoded phenylalanine. The earlier analysis of about 590 of the donors excluded sequences that lacked an unambiguous match to a single V gene segment. In an earlier analysis of several hundred of the donors, a V segment was called functional when productive rearrangements were above 56.7%, and segregating when the standard deviation between donors exceeded 5%. A statistical classification framework was built for diagnosing cytomegalovirus status from the catalog of TCR beta chain sequences. A later analysis assigned V and J genes by comparing TCR nucleotide sequences with IMGT/GENE-DB human TR gene sequences. A later analysis assigned CDR3 sequences and most-parsimonious VDJ recombination scenarios with the TCRdist pipeline. In a later analysis, every TCR beta chain was defined by the combination of its CDR3 amino acid sequence and its V-gene family, and reads without a unique V-gene family were dropped. A later analysis removed over 500 highly shared, low-generation-probability nucleotide sequences to deal with suspected cross-contamination and a sequencing artifact. A later analysis calculated a clonal expansion index for each public chain from normalized within-repertoire ranks of inferred template counts. Generation probabilities in a later analysis came from a VDJ recombination model fitted to out-of-frame rearrangements, and those results were checked against IGoR. In a later analysis, TCR-TCR, TCR-HLA and TCR-CMV co-occurrence was scored with hypergeometric tests, and a repertoire-size bias correction was applied to TCR pairs. A later analysis estimated false discovery rates by permuting HLA or CMV assignments 20 times. A later analysis grouped co-occurring TCRs with DBSCAN, adding TCRdist sequence similarity when clustering within HLA-allele-positive subsets. Co-occurrence clustering excluded repertoires with fewer than 30,000 or more than 120,000 public chains, plus five with anomalous nucleotide sharing. TCRdb obtained this table from immuneACCESS and retained in-frame rearrangements with V and J assigned. These tables miss some clones; where compared with another copy, unresolved V genes account for less than half of the shortfall, and the remainder is unexplained. The DNA gave D and trimming, while V, J and clone size come from that table. This sample holds around 130,000 clones; roughly 72% were observed only once. The ten largest clonotypes hold about 1.7% of the sample.

This clone has just a few counts. Its antigen has not been determined. Nothing much larger sits one base from this clone, and base qualities are not available. Per the germline V gene, LGHNA is the CDR1 and YNFKEQ is the CDR2. Counted from cysteine to phenylalanine, this CDR3 has 14 amino acids. Just the 42-base CDR3 DNA is kept, in frame starting at base 1. V is shortened by 1 base, J by 8 bases, and the region joining them spans 14 bases. The cohort comprised 670 or so healthy bone marrow donors. At the time of sampling, every cohort member was nominally healthy, though immune exposures that went unrecorded were likely present. The donor was CMV seronegative and belonged to the group of approximately 320 seronegative cohort members. A peripheral blood sample was collected from each donor, and TCR beta sequencing was performed on peripheral blood mononuclear cells. The Qiagen DNeasy Blood Extraction Kit was used to extract genomic DNA from the blood cell samples.

Broad study findings and their caveats: The classifier was reported to diagnose cytomegalovirus status with high specificity and sensitivity in both the original and validation cohorts. Most TCR sequences were observed very rarely across donors, whereas some public TCRs were present in many individuals. A later genetic analysis associated a missense DCLRE1C variant with V-gene and J-gene trimming of TCR beta chains, and an independent cohort replicated the association. Only TCR beta chains were sequenced in this cohort, and the absence of alpha or paired-chain data limited detectable features. Assigning TCR associations to individual alleles was difficult when HLA alleles, especially DR and DQ, strongly co-occurred. Correlated functional status among segregating V segments might reflect linkage disequilibrium, but an unknown experimental factor could not be ruled out. Because counts were too low, roughly 16 rarely observed V segments, including chromosome 9 orphons, were left out of the earlier analysis of 587 of the donors. The sequencing pipeline was judged likely to have produced a cluster of highly shared sequence variants as a technical artifact. In a later analysis, several top co-occurrence clusters were reported to appear linked to parvovirus B19, influenza, CMV and Epstein-Barr virus. A further reported finding was that TCR beta sequences accurately predicted the HLA-A and HLA-B alleles for most subjects in the first cohort. In an earlier analysis of around 600 of the donors, most TCR beta V segments appeared in productive rearrangements about 87% or about 30% of the time, broadly matching IMGT annotations. In a later analysis, the rate of TCR association differed among HLA loci, with DRB1 alleles having the most associated TCRs and HLA-C alleles having the fewest. It was suggested by the authors that the approach could potentially be generalized to other disease states and immunological phenotypes. A few of the identified cytomegalovirus-associated TCR beta chains were confirmed in vitro to be specific for cytomegalovirus antigens. According to a later analysis, most CMV-associated TCR beta chains appeared to be HLA-restricted, and the HLA associations seemed to be driven largely by CMV exposure. In a later analysis, HLA-associated TCR beta chains were found to be more clonally expanded and to have lower generation probabilities than equally common non-associated chains. The 87-base-pair reads could not distinguish some IMGT-functional V segments, including TRBV6-2 and TRBV6-3, so those segments were excluded. For the cohort, immune exposure information was limited to CMV serostatus. Specific HLA alleles were associated with more than 15,000 TCR beta sequences at a false discovery rate of 0.05 in a later analysis. HLA typing was unavailable for some donors at each locus, so association tests used only the typed subset. In the study, about 150 TCR beta chains were listed as associated with cytomegalovirus. Compared with the roughly 720-donor mean, donors in an Asian-associated ancestry cluster had fewer N-insertions in productive TCRs, according to a later genetic analysis. The presence/absence analyses assumed that sequencing depth was roughly uniform across donors, and that assumption may not be true.

Here the chain combines TRBV4-2 and TRBJ1-2, and possibly TRBD1, on 5 matching bases. Sequenced material: PBMCs. This receptor was obtained from a woman between 45 and 60 years old in good health and CMV-seronegative. The CDR3 reads as follows: CASSQAARDRGYTF. The bases read TGTGCCAGCAGCCAAGCCGCCAGGGATCGCGGCTACACCTTC.